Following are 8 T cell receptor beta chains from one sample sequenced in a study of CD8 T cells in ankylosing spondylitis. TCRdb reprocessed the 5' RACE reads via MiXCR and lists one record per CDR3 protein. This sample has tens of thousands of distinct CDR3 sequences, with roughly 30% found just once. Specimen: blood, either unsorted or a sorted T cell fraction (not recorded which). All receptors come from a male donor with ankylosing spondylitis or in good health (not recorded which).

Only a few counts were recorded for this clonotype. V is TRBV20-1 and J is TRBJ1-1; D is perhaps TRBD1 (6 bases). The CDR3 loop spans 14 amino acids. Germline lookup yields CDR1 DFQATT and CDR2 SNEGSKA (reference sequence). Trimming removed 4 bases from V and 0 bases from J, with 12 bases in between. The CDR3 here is CSAIPTGVNTEAFF. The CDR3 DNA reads TGCAGTGCTATCCCGACAGGCGTGAACACTGAAGCTTTCTTT.

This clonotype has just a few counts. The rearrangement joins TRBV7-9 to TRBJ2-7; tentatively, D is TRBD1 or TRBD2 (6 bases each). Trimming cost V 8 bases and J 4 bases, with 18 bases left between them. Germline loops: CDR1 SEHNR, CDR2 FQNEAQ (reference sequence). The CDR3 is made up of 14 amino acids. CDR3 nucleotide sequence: TGTGCCAGCCAGACGCGGGACACGGCTTACGAGCAGTACTTC. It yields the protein CASQTRDTAYEQYF.

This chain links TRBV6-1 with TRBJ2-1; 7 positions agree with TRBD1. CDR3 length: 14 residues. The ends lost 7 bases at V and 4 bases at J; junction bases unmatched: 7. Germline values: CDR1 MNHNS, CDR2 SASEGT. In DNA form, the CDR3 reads TGTGCCAGCATCCAGGGGGACCCTTACAATGAGCAGTTCTTC. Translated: CASIQGDPYNEQFF.

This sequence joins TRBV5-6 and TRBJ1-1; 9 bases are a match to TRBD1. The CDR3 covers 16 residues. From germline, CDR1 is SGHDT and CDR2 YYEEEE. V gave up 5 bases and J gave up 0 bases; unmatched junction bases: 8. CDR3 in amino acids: CASRPGQGFMNTEAFF. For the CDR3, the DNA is TGTGCCAGCAGACCTGGACAGGGGTTCATGAACACTGAAGCTTTCTTT. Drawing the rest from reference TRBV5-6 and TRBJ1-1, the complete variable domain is DAGVTQSPTHLIKTRGQQVTLRCSPKSGHDTVSWYQQALGQGPQFIFQYYEEEERQRGNFPDRFSGHQFPNYSSELNVNALLLGDSALYLCASRPGQGFMNTEAFFGQGTRLTVV.

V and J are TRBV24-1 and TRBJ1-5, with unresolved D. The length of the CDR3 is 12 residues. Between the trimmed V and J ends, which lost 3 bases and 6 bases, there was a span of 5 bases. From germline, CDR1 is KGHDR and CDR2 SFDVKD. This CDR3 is CATSDIGQPQHF. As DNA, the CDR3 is TGTGCCACCAGTGATATTGGTCAGCCCCAGCATTTT.

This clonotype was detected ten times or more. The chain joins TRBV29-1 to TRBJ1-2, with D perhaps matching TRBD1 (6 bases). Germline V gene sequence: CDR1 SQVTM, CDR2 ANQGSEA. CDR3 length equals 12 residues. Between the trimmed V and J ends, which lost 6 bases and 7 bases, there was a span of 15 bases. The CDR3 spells CSVKLGGFGYTF. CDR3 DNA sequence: TGCAGCGTCAAGTTAGGGGGATTTGGCTACACCTTC. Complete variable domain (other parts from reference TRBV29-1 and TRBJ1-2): SAVISQKPSRDICQRGTSLTIQCQVDSQVTMMFWYRQQPGQSLTLIATANQGSEATYESGFVIDKFPISRPNLTFSTLTVSNMSPEDSSIYLCSVKLGGFGYTFGSGTRLTVV.

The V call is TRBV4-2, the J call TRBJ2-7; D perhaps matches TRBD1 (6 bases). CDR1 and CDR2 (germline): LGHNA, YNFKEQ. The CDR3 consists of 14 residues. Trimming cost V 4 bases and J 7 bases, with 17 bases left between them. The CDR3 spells CASSLGASQGEQYV. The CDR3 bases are TGTGCCAGCAGCCTGGGGGCTAGCCAGGGAGAGCAGTACGTC.

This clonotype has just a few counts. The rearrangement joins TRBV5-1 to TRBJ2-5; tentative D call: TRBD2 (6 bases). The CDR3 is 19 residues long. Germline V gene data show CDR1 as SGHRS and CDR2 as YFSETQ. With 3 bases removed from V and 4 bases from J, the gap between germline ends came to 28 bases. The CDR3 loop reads CASSYPRELAGRGRETQYF. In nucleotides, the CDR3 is TGCGCCAGCAGCTACCCTCGGGAGTTGGCGGGTCGAGGGAGAGAGACCCAGTACTTC.